This T cell receptor beta chain was identified during a study of CD8 T cells in ankylosing spondylitis. General study points: Disease-linked clones were reportedly significantly enriched in matched ankylosing spondylitis synovial fluid. What appeared characteristic of ankylosing spondylitis blood was a TCR beta motif of fewer than ten highly homologous variants.

This clonotype was observed many times. What it binds is unknown. Libraries of TCR beta came from quantitative 5'-RACE with molecular barcodes. One entry per CDR3 protein results from TCRdb running MiXCR on the 5' RACE reads. There are about 300,000 distinct CDR3 sequences in the sample; about 9.9% occur only once, and around 8.4% lies in the top ten. CDR1 is SNHLY, CDR2 FYNNEI, per germline. There are 15 residues in the CDR3. V lost 0 bases and J lost 12; bases outside the gene matches: 8. The chain employs TRBV2 and TRBJ2-1; 10 bases map to TRBD2. This TCR was sampled from a female donor with ankylosing spondylitis or in good health (not recorded which). The material sequenced was blood, either unsorted or a sorted T cell fraction (not recorded which). The CDR3 reads CASSEARLAGARQFF. In DNA form, the CDR3 reads TGTGCCAGCAGTGAAGCGAGGCTAGCGGGGGCCCGGCAGTTCTTC.